One sample yielded the 17 T cell receptor beta chains listed below, sequenced in a study of chemoradiotherapy in HPV16-positive cancers. Clones were read by immunoSEQ multiplex PCR, and TCRdb kept only the in-frame ones, dropping some. There are approximately 23,000 clones in the sample; around 73% occur only once, and 2.6% lies in the top ten. This sample was taken from a patient who underwent chemoradiotherapy. These receptors all come from a human donor with HPV-associated anogenital cancer.

V is TRBV6-6 and J is TRBJ2-1; 7 nucleotides line up with TRBD1. Germline-derived CDR1 and CDR2 are MNHNY and SVGAGI (reference sequence). Germline trimming cut 5 bases from V and 7 bases from J; bases unmatched to any gene: 5. The CDR3 extends over 13 amino acids. Here the CDR3 reads CASSPGGGNEQFF. In DNA, the CDR3 is TGTGCCAGCAGTCCAGGGGGTGGGAATGAGCAGTTCTTC.

This clone appeared once. V gene TRBV10-3 combines with J gene TRBJ2-7; tentative D call: TRBD2 (5 bases). Germline V lookup: CDR1 ENHRY, CDR2 SYGVKD. This CDR3 contains 18 residues. V gave up 0 bases and J gave up 2 bases, with 20 bases separating them. CDR3 bases: TGTGCCATCAGTGAGTCGGGGTTCGGGAACTTTTATACCTACGAGCAGTACTTC. It encodes CAISESGFGNFYTYEQYF.

In this sample, this clone turned up a few times. This chain joins TRBV28 and TRBJ1-6; D uncertain. Trimming shortened V by 6 bases and J by 14 bases, and 17 bases separated the two germline ends. This CDR3 is built from 13 residues. Germline-derived CDR1 and CDR2 are MDHEN and SYDVKM. The DNA for the CDR3 is TGTGCCAGCAGCCACGGACGGGGATTCACCCTCCACTTT. It yields the protein CASSHGRGFTLHF.

The V and J genes are TRBV27 and TRBJ1-4; possibly TRBD1 for D (6 bases). Trimming left V 9 bases short and J 5 bases short, with 19 bases between. The CDR3 consists of 15 residues. Per germline, CDR1 MNHEY and CDR2 SMNVEV (reference sequence). DNA for the CDR3: TGTGCCAGTCGACGGCTGGGACAAGGGAATGAAAAACTGTTTTTT. It specifies CASRRLGQGNEKLFF.

Concerning this clone: Mismatch with germline at one junction end may stem from a read error. This chain connects TRBV7-7 to TRBJ2-5; 11 nucleotides align to TRBD2. Germline CDR1 and CDR2: SSHAT and FNYEAQ (reference sequence). CDR3 size: 16 residues. The CDR3 loop reads CASSLRSGGASETQYF. CDR3 coding DNA: TGTGCTAGCAGCTTACGTAGCGGGGGGGCATCGGAGACCCAGTACTTC.

J is TRBJ1-1 and V is TRBV18, with no clear D. Trimming pared 2 bases from V and 3 bases from J, leaving 10 bases between. The length of the CDR3 is 14 residues. The V gene's germline CDR1 is KGHSH and CDR2 LQKENI. The CDR3 loop is CASSPGSSYTEAFF. In nucleotides, the CDR3 is TGTGCCAGCTCACCAGGGTCTAGCTACACTGAAGCTTTCTTT. Full variable domain (rest looked up from reference TRBV18 and TRBJ1-1): NAGVMQNPRHLVRRRGQEARLRCSPMKGHSHVYWYRQLPEEGLKFMVYLQKENIIDESGMPKERFSAEFPKEGPSILRIQQVVRGDSAAYFCASSPGSSYTEAFFGQGTRLTVV.

The genes are TRBV7-2 and TRBJ2-6; 7 positions match TRBD1. CDR3 length: 15 amino acids. The V and J ends lost 3 bases and 4 bases, in that order; junction bases with no gene match: 3. Per the germline V gene, CDR1 is SGHTA and CDR2 is FQGNSA. CDR3 bases: TGTGCCAGCAGCTTCAGGGGGAGAGGGGCCAACGTCCTGACTTTC. Its translation is CASSFRGRGANVLTF.

The chain couples TRBV5-1 to TRBJ1-1, with a tentative D call TRBD1 (6 bases). The CDR3 runs 13 residues. V was clipped by 2 bases and J by 6 bases, with 11 bases between them. Germline CDR1 SGHRS, CDR2 YFSETQ. CDR3 protein: CASSFEEGAEAFF. As DNA, the CDR3 is TGCGCCAGCAGCTTTGAGGAGGGGGCTGAAGCTTTCTTT.

The chain employs TRBV25-1 and TRBJ1-1; a possible D gene is TRBD1 (6 bases). The CDR3 consists of 15 residues. CDR1 and CDR2 from the germline V gene are MGHDK and SYGVNS. V shed 4 bases and J shed 6 bases, with 18 bases lying between them. CDR3 loop: CASSAITGKGSEAFF. The CDR3, as DNA: TGTGCCAGCAGTGCGATAACAGGGAAGGGTTCTGAAGCTTTCTTT.

This clone was counted once. The chain couples TRBV11-1 to TRBJ2-5; 10 bases fit TRBD2. The CDR3 sequence is 13 residues long. Germline V gene sequence: CDR1 SGHAT, CDR2 FQDESV (reference sequence). With 8 bases clipped from V and 4 bases from J, the junction kept 4 bases outside the gene matches. This CDR3 is CASRTSGVETQYF. CDR3 nucleotide sequence: TGTGCCAGCCGTACTAGCGGGGTAGAGACCCAGTACTTC.

This clone was found a few times. The chain couples TRBV6-5 to TRBJ2-1; no definite D call. The ends were cut back, 6 bases at V and 10 bases at J, with 10 bases in the middle. Germline V lookup: CDR1 MNHEY, CDR2 SVGAGI. The CDR3 is made up of 11 amino acids. Here the CDR3 reads CASSLRSEQFF. CDR3 coding DNA: TGTGCCAGCAGCCTACGGAGCGAGCAGTTCTTC.

The chain carries TRBV11-1 and TRBJ2-3; D is unresolved. The CDR3 has 14 residues. CDR1 is SGHAT and CDR2 is FQDESV in the germline V gene (reference sequence). Deletions cut 5 bases from V and 0 bases from J, with 9 bases between. DNA of the CDR3: TGTGCCAGCAGCGCCATAACTAGCACAGATACGCAGTATTTT. Its protein is CASSAITSTDTQYF.

The V call is TRBV2, the J call TRBJ2-1; 7 bases agree with TRBD1. CDR1 is SNHLY and CDR2 is FYNNEI in the germline V gene. V was pared by 6 bases and J by 0 bases, with 5 bases of the junction left unmatched. The CDR3 covers 15 residues. The CDR3 protein is CASRPRQGSYNEQFF. As DNA, the CDR3 is TGTGCCAGCAGGCCAAGACAGGGCTCCTACAATGAGCAGTTCTTC.

This clone occurred a few times. This chain uses TRBV4-1 with TRBJ1-6, with a weak D call TRBD1 (6 bases). Germline V lookup: CDR1 MGHRA, CDR2 YSYEKL. The length of the CDR3 is 15 residues. Trimming stripped 1 base from V and 10 bases from J, with 14 bases between. The CDR3 region is CASSQGGGGESPLHF. The DNA of the CDR3 is TGCGCCAGCAGCCAAGGAGGGGGAGGGGAATCACCCCTCCACTTT.

The chain links TRBV18 to TRBJ2-5; D remains unclear. This CDR3 contains 14 residues. Per germline, CDR1 KGHSH and CDR2 LQKENI. Between the trimmed V and J ends, which lost 0 bases and 2 bases, there was a span of 7 bases. This CDR3 is CASSPPSRQETQYF. The CDR3 DNA is TGTGCCAGCTCACCACCGTCTCGGCAAGAGACCCAGTACTTC.

V gene TRBV2 combines with J gene TRBJ1-2; 8 bases map to TRBD1. V trimming: 9 bases; J trimming: 2 bases; junction bases outside the gene matches: 2. Germline lookup yields CDR1 SNHLY and CDR2 FYNNEI. This CDR3 has 12 residues. CDR3 in DNA: TGTGCCAGGCGGACAGGGAACTATGGCTACACCTTC. Encoded protein: CARRTGNYGYTF.

This rearrangement joins TRBV16 to TRBJ1-1; the D is unclear. CDR3 length equals 11 residues. Germline V CDR1 and CDR2: KGHSY, FQNENV. With 3 bases removed from V and 11 bases from J, the gap between germline ends came to 10 bases. The chain's CDR3 is CASSQLVNAFF. CDR3 DNA sequence: TGTGCCAGCAGCCAGTTAGTGAACGCTTTCTTT.